This T cell receptor (beta chain) originates from a study of CD4+ T cells in melanoma. Trimming shortened V by 0 bases and J by 3 bases, and 7 bases separated the two germline ends. The CDR3 length is 13 residues. The germline V gene encodes CDR1 SGHDT and CDR2 YYEEEE. The repertoire was sequenced with immunoSEQ multiplex PCR; TCRdb's copy has only in-frame clones and lacks some. The sample holds approximately 9,900 clones, around 70% seen once. This TCR was sampled from a human donor with melanoma. Sequenced: peripheral blood. This chain joins TRBV5-6 and TRBJ2-7, with a tentative D call TRBD2 (5 bases). CDR3 DNA: TGTGCCAGCAGCTTGGCCGGGGTCTACGAGCAGTACTTC. Protein sequence: CASSLAGVYEQYF.